This T cell receptor (beta chain) was sequenced during a study of beta chain features in type 1 diabetes. Markers CD45RO/CCR7/CD25/CD127/CD95/CD27 served to sort CD4+ naive, central memory, regulatory and stem cell-like memory cells. Study-level results: Across all four CD4+ subsets, people with type 1 diabetes showed modestly shorter TCRB CDR3s.

As every portion of the isolated RNA was reverse transcribed, the sequencing read expressed TCRB transcripts. Only in-frame clones appear in the TCRdb table, and some are missing; sequencing was by immunoSEQ multiplex PCR. The sample records some 640,000 clones, more than 12% being singletons. This clone was detected a few times. Its antigen remains unidentified. Germline CDR1 and CDR2: MNHNY and SVGAGI (reference sequence). This CDR3 has 14 amino acids. Trimming shortened V by 4 bases and J by 2 bases, and 10 bases separated the two germline ends. The chain recombines TRBV6-6 with TRBJ2-3, with D perhaps TRBD2 (5 bases). What was sequenced was naive CD4+ T cells from blood. This receptor was obtained from a young man with type 1 diabetes. DNA for the CDR3: TGTGCCAGCAGTTTCCTGACTACCACAGATACGCAGTATTTT. Protein product: CASSFLTTTDTQYF.